This T cell receptor (beta chain) was identified during a study of response to subunit inactivated influenza vaccine. This clonotype was counted at least ten times. Via MiXCR, TCRdb re-called the RT-PCR reads, giving one row per CDR3 protein. The repertoire has hundreds of thousands of distinct CDR3 sequences, roughly 10% of them found once; the top ten carry roughly 9.6%. The CDR3 has 17 residues. Trimming took off 1 base at V and 1 base at J, with 13 bases between the two ends. The germline gives CDR1 SGHTA, CDR2 FQGNSA. These data also formed part of another study, on T cells expressing NK-cell markers. This second report adds: 5'RACE template switching with UMIs produced the TCR beta cDNA. Obtained from sorted CD3+CD56+NKG2C+, CD3+CD56+NKG2C- and CD3+CD56-NKG2C+ T cells were the TCR beta repertoires. Seven donors tested HCMV-seropositive and one tested seronegative among the eight sequenced. In several experiments, sorting was restricted to alpha-beta TCR T cells by an anti-gamma-delta TCR antibody. Dominant NKG2C+ clonotype frequencies of roughly 1.0-8% of CD8+ T cells were measured in a handful of donors.

V gene TRBV7-2 combines with J gene TRBJ2-2; a weak D match, TRBD2 (6 bases). This TCR derives from a man between 50 and 59 years old who received an inactivated influenza vaccine. This specimen consisted of PBMCs from blood, obtained on the day of vaccination. In nucleotides, the CDR3 is TGTGCCAGCAGCTTAGGAGTGGGCGGGGTGAACACCGGGGAGCTGTTTTTT. Translation gives CASSLGVGGVNTGELFF. Full variable domain (outside the CDR3, taken from reference TRBV7-2 and TRBJ2-2): GAGVSQSPSNKVTEKGKDVELRCDPISGHTALYWYRQSLGQGLEFLIYFQGNSAPDKSGLPSDRFSAERTGGSVSTLTIQRTQQEDSAVYLCASSLGVGGVNTGELFFGEGSRLTVL.